The next 30 T cell receptor beta chains were all read from a single sample in a study of OX40 agonist ivuxolimab in advanced cancers. Method: immunoSEQ multiplex PCR; TCRdb's copy keeps in-frame clones and lacks some. The table shows 65,000 to 80,000 clones, with around 90% occurring only once. The sample here was CD4+ or CD8+ T cells sorted from blood, taken in a trial of the OX40 agonist ivuxolimab. The receptors derive from an adult with an advanced solid tumor such as melanoma, head and neck, liver or kidney cancer.

The V call is TRBV7-2, the J call TRBJ2-5; D uncertain. The end of the DNA is better explained by TRBJ2-7, so the J call may be wrong. This CDR3 region has 15 residues. Looked up from germline, CDR1 is SGHTA and CDR2 is FQGNSA. The CDR3 loop reads CASSFSENEGSEQYF. CDR3 bases: TGTGCCAGCAGCTTCTCGGAGAATGAAGGGTCCGAGCAGTACTTC.

The chain combines TRBV7-9 with TRBJ2-3; D tentatively fits TRBD1 or TRBD2 (5 bases each). Trimming removed 5 bases at V and 3 bases at J, with 15 bases between. CDR3 length: 15 amino acids. Germline lookup yields CDR1 SEHNR and CDR2 FQNEAQ (reference sequence). CDR3 bases: TGTGCCAGCAGCCGAGGGACCTCCGGGACAGATACGCAGTATTTT. Translating gives CASSRGTSGTDTQYF. The variable domain in full, with the rest retrieved from reference TRBV7-9 and TRBJ2-3, is DTGVSQNPRHKITKRGQNVTFRCDPISEHNRLYWYRQTLGQGPEFLTYFQNEAQLEKSRLLSDRFSAERPKGSFSTLEIQRTEQGDSAMYLCASSRGTSGTDTQYFGPGTRLTVL.

This clone came up a few times. V gene TRBV30 combines with J gene TRBJ1-5; D is unresolved. This CDR3 is 13 amino acids long. Per germline, CDR1 GTSNPN and CDR2 SVGIG (reference sequence). V dropped 2 bases and J dropped 3 bases, with 8 bases sitting between them. CDR3 DNA: TGTGCCTGGAGTTTACGGGACAATCAGCCCCAGCATTTT. Amino acid sequence: CAWSLRDNQPQHF.

CDR3 in DNA: TGTGCCAGCTCACCTACAGGGGGCAGAGGCAATCAGCCCCAGCATTTT. This codes for CASSPTGGRGNQPQHF. The rearrangement uses TRBV18 and TRBJ1-5, with 9 bases identical to TRBD1. Germline V CDR1 and CDR2: KGHSH, LQKENI. The J segment lost 2 bases and the V segment lost 3 bases, leaving 5 bases of the junction unmatched. The CDR3 spans 16 residues.

The chain links TRBV6-6 to TRBJ1-1, with TRBD1 matching over 7 bases. Germline V CDR1 and CDR2: MNHNY, SVGAGI (reference sequence). Trimming at V came to 8 bases and at J to 3 bases, leaving 6 bases not matched to a gene. The CDR3 consists of 13 residues. CDR3 sequence: CASRVQGDTEAFF. The CDR3 DNA is TGTGCCAGCCGCGTTCAGGGGGACACTGAAGCTTTCTTT.

This chain links TRBV5-6 with TRBJ2-7, with D perhaps assigned TRBD1 or TRBD2 (5 bases each). Germline V lookup: CDR1 SGHDT, CDR2 YYEEEE. Trimming shortened V by 0 bases and J by 0 bases, and 7 bases separated the two germline ends. There are 14 residues in the CDR3. As DNA, the CDR3 is TGTGCCAGCAGCTTGGTTGGGGGCTCCTACGAGCAGTACTTC. Translating gives CASSLVGGSYEQYF.

This chain connects TRBV11-2 to TRBJ2-5, with 9 bases aligning to TRBD2. This CDR3 spans 16 amino acids. Germline lookup yields CDR1 SGHAT and CDR2 FQNNGV. J was trimmed by 6 bases and V by 5 bases; bases with no gene match: 13. The CDR3 nucleotides are TGTGCCAGCAGCCTGGGGGTAGCGGGAGCGGGGCAGACCCAGTACTTC. This gives the protein CASSLGVAGAGQTQYF.

V and J are TRBV4-1 and TRBJ2-5; 7 positions agree with TRBD2. J was trimmed by 1 base and V by 2 bases; bases with no gene match: 4. From germline, CDR1 is MGHRA and CDR2 YSYEKL. The CDR3 has 15 amino acids. CDR3: CASSQILASQETQYF. For the CDR3, the DNA is TGCGCCAGCAGCCAAATACTAGCGTCCCAAGAGACCCAGTACTTC.

The chain carries TRBV7-9 and TRBJ2-1; D call uncertain. CDR3 length: 13 residues. Trimming pared 3 bases from V and 5 bases from J, leaving 8 bases between. Germline V CDR1 and CDR2: SEHNR, FQNEAQ (reference sequence). CDR3 nucleotides: TGTGCCAGCAGCTTCCTTAGGGACAATGAGCAGTTCTTC. It encodes CASSFLRDNEQFF.

The CDR3 region is CASSSGQGRTYEQYF. The CDR3 DNA reads as TGTGCCAGCTCATCCGGACAGGGGAGGACCTACGAGCAGTACTTC. The chain couples TRBV18 to TRBJ2-7; 9 bases align to TRBD1. Germline values: CDR1 KGHSH, CDR2 LQKENI. J lost 2 bases, V lost 5 bases, and 7 bases had no gene match. The CDR3 is 15 amino acids.

This sequence joins TRBV5-1 and TRBJ2-1; 10 bases align to TRBD2. The germline V gene has CDR1 SGHRS and CDR2 YFSETQ. V trimming: 0 bases; J trimming: 8 bases; junction bases outside the gene matches: 5. This CDR3 is 15 amino acids long. CDR3 in DNA: TGCGCCAGCAGCTTGGTGGCTAGCGGGAGCCATGAGCAGTTCTTC. It is translated as CASSLVASGSHEQFF.

This chain joins TRBV7-9 and TRBJ2-1, with 8 bases lining up with TRBD1. J gave up 8 bases and V 3 bases, and 12 bases lay outside the gene matches. CDR1 and CDR2 (germline): SEHNR, FQNEAQ (reference sequence). This CDR3 has 16 residues. CDR3 in DNA: TGTGCCAGCAGCTTGCGCCGGACAGGGATGATGGATGAGCAGTTCTTC. Its protein is CASSLRRTGMMDEQFF.

A single count supports this clone. The chain combines TRBV9 with TRBJ1-1; no clear D. The CDR3 runs 13 residues. Deletions cut 4 bases from V and 1 base from J, with 8 bases between. Germline CDR1 and CDR2: SGDLS and YYNGEE. CDR3: CASSTEPNTEAFF. CDR3 sequence (DNA): TGTGCCAGCAGCACCGAGCCGAACACTGAAGCTTTCTTT. Combining the CDR3 with reference TRBV9 and TRBJ1-1 gives the whole variable domain DSGVTQTPKHLITATGQRVTLRCSPRSGDLSVYWYQQSLDQGLQFLIQYYNGEERAKGNILERFSAQQFPDLHSELNLSSLELGDSALYFCASSTEPNTEAFFGQGTRLTVV.

The chain uses TRBV7-9 and TRBJ2-1, with D perhaps TRBD1 or TRBD2 (5 bases each). V lost 5 bases to trimming and J lost 0 bases, with 11 bases between them. The CDR3 covers 15 residues. In germline, CDR1 is SEHNR, CDR2 FQNEAQ (reference sequence). CDR3 in DNA: TGTGCCAGCAGCCCCCTGGGGACCTCCTACAATGAGCAGTTCTTC. Its translation is CASSPLGTSYNEQFF.

This clone was recorded once. V gene TRBV6-4 combines with J gene TRBJ1-5; no definite D call. V gave up 3 bases and J gave up 4 bases, with 7 bases separating them. This CDR3 is 13 amino acids long. Germline V CDR1 and CDR2: MRHNA, SNTAGT. CDR3: CASSEQSNQPQHF. CDR3 sequence (DNA): TGTGCCAGCAGTGAACAGAGTAATCAGCCCCAGCATTTT.

This chain connects TRBV19 to TRBJ2-1; 9 nucleotides agree with TRBD1. The CDR3 has 14 amino acids. The junction had 5 bases not matched to a gene; V was cut back by 3 bases and J by 8 bases. The V gene's germline CDR1 is LNHDA and CDR2 SQIVND (reference sequence). CDR3 DNA sequence: TGTGCCAGTAGTATTGGACAGGGGATGGATGAGCAGTTCTTC. Encoded protein: CASSIGQGMDEQFF.

The chain has TRBV5-5 and TRBJ1-5; D not resolved. The CDR3 spans 15 residues. With 1 base removed from V and 0 bases from J, the gap between germline ends came to 8 bases. CDR1 SGHKS and CDR2 YYEKEE come from the germline V gene (reference sequence). The CDR3 here is CASSLTEYSNQPQHF. The CDR3 nucleotides read TGTGCCAGCAGCTTGACGGAATATAGCAATCAGCCCCAGCATTTT.

The chain couples TRBV13 to TRBJ1-3, with TRBD1 identical over 8 bases. V trimming: 5 bases; J trimming: 3 bases; junction bases outside the gene matches: 6. The CDR3 consists of 15 residues. Germline V CDR1 and CDR2: PRHDT, FYEKMQ (reference sequence). This CDR3 is CASSHGQGSGNTIYF. Written as DNA, the CDR3 is TGTGCCAGCAGCCACGGACAGGGTAGTGGAAACACCATATATTTT.

A note on this clone: Other DNA sequences in this sample translate to the same CDR3. The chain carries TRBV7-3 and TRBJ2-1; a weak D match, TRBD2 (5 bases). Trimming stripped 1 base from V and 4 bases from J, with 11 bases between. The germline V gene encodes CDR1 SGHTA and CDR2 FQGTGA. The length of the CDR3 is 15 residues. The CDR3 DNA reads TGTGCCAGCAGCTTAAGTCCGGGAAAATACAATGAGCAGTTCTTC. Protein product: CASSLSPGKYNEQFF.

This chain links TRBV30 with TRBJ2-1, with D possibly TRBD2 on 6 matching bases. V shed 2 bases and J shed 3 bases, with 14 bases lying between them. The CDR3 spans 15 residues. CDR1 is GTSNPN and CDR2 is SVGIG in the germline V gene (reference sequence). The CDR3 DNA reads TGTGCCTGGAGTCGAGGTAGCGGAGACTACAATGAGCAGTTCTTC. Residues: CAWSRGSGDYNEQFF.

This chain joins TRBV9 and TRBJ2-2; 14 nucleotides align to TRBD2. In germline, CDR1 is SGDLS, CDR2 YYNGEE. The CDR3 sequence is 20 residues long. The junction had 9 bases not matched to a gene; V was cut back by 1 base and J by 1 base. Here the CDR3 reads CASSVSPGLAGELNTGELFF. CDR3 nucleotide sequence: TGTGCCAGCAGCGTATCACCGGGACTAGCGGGAGAATTGAACACCGGGGAGCTGTTTTTT.

The chain is built from TRBV30 and TRBJ2-3; 13 bases fit TRBD2. The V gene's germline CDR1 is GTSNPN and CDR2 SVGIG (reference sequence). The CDR3 is made up of 15 amino acids. With V trimmed by 2 bases and J by 6 bases, 5 bases remained unmatched. This CDR3 is CAWSPGLAGFDTQYF. CDR3 bases: TGTGCCTGGAGTCCGGGACTAGCGGGATTCGATACGCAGTATTTT.

The chain employs TRBV10-3 and TRBJ2-7; 12 nucleotides align to TRBD2. V lost 7 bases to trimming and J lost 3 bases; unmatched junction nucleotides: 4. CDR3 size: 14 residues. Germline assignment: CDR1 ENHRY and CDR2 SYGVKD. CDR3 region: CAIKETSGSYEQYF. DNA of the CDR3: TGTGCCATCAAAGAGACTAGCGGGAGCTACGAGCAGTACTTC.

The chain carries TRBV21-1 and TRBJ2-1; TRBD2 was called by the table and not checked on the DNA. TRBV21-1 is reported as a pseudogene. The length of the CDR3 is 18 residues. The CDR3: CASNPLAGGPESGNEQFF. DNA of the CDR3: TGTGCCAGCAACCCACTAGCGGGAGGGCCGGAGTCAGGGAATGAGCAGTTCTTC.

CDR3 amino acids: CASSQDIAGGPDTQYF. For the CDR3, the DNA is TGTGCCAGCAGCCAAGATATAGCGGGAGGGCCAGATACGCAGTATTTT. The chain carries TRBV4-2 and TRBJ2-3; 11 bases map to TRBD2. The V segment lost 0 bases and the J segment 4 bases; nucleotides outside the gene matches: 3. The CDR3 has 16 residues. CDR1 is LGHNA, CDR2 YNFKEQ, per germline.

V and J are TRBV10-1 and TRBJ2-7; TRBD1 aligns across 8 bases. The CDR3 contains 11 residues. CDR1 is WNHNN and CDR2 is SYGVQD in the germline V gene (reference sequence). Unmatched junction bases numbered 1, after V lost 6 bases and J lost 6 bases. In DNA form, the CDR3 reads TGCGCCAGCAGAGGACAGGGCGAGCAGTACTTC. It yields the protein CASRGQGEQYF.

The J gene is TRBJ2-7, the V gene TRBV19; D remains ambiguous. Trimming shortened V by 3 bases and J by 2 bases, and 8 bases separated the two germline ends. This CDR3 spans 13 amino acids. Germline CDR1 reads LNHDA; CDR2 reads SQIVND (reference sequence). DNA for the CDR3: TGTGCCAGTAGTATCTCCCAAACCTACGAGCAGTACTTC. Translated, it gives CASSISQTYEQYF.

This CDR3 reads CASSVGGNYGYTF. CDR3 in DNA: TGTGCCAGCAGCGTAGGGGGAAACTATGGCTACACCTTC. The chain is built from TRBV5-6 and TRBJ1-2, with D tentatively TRBD1 (6 bases). Germline-derived CDR1 and CDR2 are SGHDT and YYEEEE. The CDR3 totals 13 residues. V shed 4 bases and J shed 2 bases, with 9 bases lying between them.

The chain uses TRBV4-2 and TRBJ2-1, with 8 nucleotides matching TRBD2. Per germline, CDR1 LGHNA and CDR2 YNFKEQ. J gave up 5 bases and V 4 bases, and 7 bases lay outside the gene matches. CDR3 length: 15 amino acids. The CDR3 bases are TGTGCCAGCAGCCCCCAAGCGGGAGTAGACAATGAGCAGTTCTTC. Translation gives CASSPQAGVDNEQFF.

The chain joins TRBV7-3 to TRBJ2-5; D unclear. The better agreement between TRBJ2-7 and the DNA end casts doubt on the J call. CDR1 is SGHTA, CDR2 FQGTGA, per germline. The CDR3 covers 13 residues. CDR3 sequence reads: CASSLVLGSEQYF. In DNA form, the CDR3 reads TGTGCCAGCAGCTTAGTTTTGGGTAGCGAGCAGTACTTC.